The rows below give T cell receptor beta chains drawn from one sample of a study of CD8 T cells in ankylosing spondylitis. A single record per CDR3 protein comes from TCRdb applying MiXCR to the 5' RACE reads. Of fewer than 350,000 distinct CDR3 sequences in the sample, 9.5% to 13% were seen once. The sequenced sample consisted of blood, either unsorted or a sorted T cell fraction (not recorded which). The source is a female donor with ankylosing spondylitis or in good health (not recorded which). The CDR3 runs from the conserved cysteine through the conserved F or W. A D gene is named only where the DNA matches it firmly. Clone size appears in some rows only: once, few, many, or a class for an expanded clone.

>few|TRBV3-1|-|TRBJ2-7
CASSRDTFPSYEQYF
TGTGCCAGCAGCCGGGACACCTTTCCCTCCTACGAGCAGTACTTC
>many|TRBV4-1|-|TRBJ2-7
CASSQGVGGGVYEQYF
TGCGCCAGCAGCCAAGGCGTCGGAGGGGGCGTCTACGAGCAGTACTTC
>few|TRBV5-1|TRBD1|TRBJ2-1
CASSFGTGEREGQFF
TGCGCCAGCAGCTTTGGGACAGGGGAACGGGAGGGGCAGTTCTTC
>few|TRBV5-1|-|TRBJ1-1
CASSLAETVTEAFF
TGCGCCAGCAGCTTGGCGGAGACAGTCACTGAAGCTTTCTTT
>many|TRBV20-1|-|TRBJ1-5
CSALGGEDGRAGLNQPQHF
TGCAGTGCTTTAGGGGGGGAGGATGGCAGGGCGGGTTTAAATCAGCCCCAGCATTTT
>many|TRBV20-1|-|TRBJ1-2
CSAWIMWEANYGYTF
TGCAGTGCTTGGATTATGTGGGAAGCTAACTATGGCTACACCTTC
>many|TRBV5-6|TRBD1|TRBJ2-1
CASSSRQGYNEQFF
TGTGCCAGCAGCTCACGACAGGGATACAATGAGCAGTTCTTC
>many|TRBV7-9|TRBD1|TRBJ2-3
CASSSRTGRSTDTQYF
TGTGCCAGCAGCTCGCGGACAGGGAGGTCGACAGATACGCAGTATTTT
>many|TRBV5-1|-|TRBJ2-2
CASSLGTGSGELFF
TGCGCCAGCAGCTTGGGTACAGGGTCCGGGGAGCTGTTTTTT
>many|TRBV12-3/TRBV12-4|TRBD2|TRBJ2-3
CASSLTVLAAQYF
TGTGCCAGCAGTTTAACGGTACTAGCGGCGCAGTATTTT
>-|TRBV9|-|TRBJ2-1
CASSVEVSYNEQFF
TGTGCCAGCAGCGTAGAAGTCTCGTACAATGAGCAGTTCTTC
>-|TRBV29-1|-|TRBJ2-7
CSDPPRGTSGEQYF
TGCAGCGACCCGCCCAGAGGAACTTCGGGCGAGCAGTACTTC
>many|TRBV18|-|TRBJ2-7
CASSDLSSYEQYF
TGTGCCAGCTCGGACCTGAGCTCCTACGAGCAGTACTTC
>many|TRBV5-1|TRBD2|TRBJ2-1
CASSPRLAGVNEQFF
TGCGCCAGCAGCCCCAGACTAGCGGGAGTTAATGAGCAGTTCTTC
>-|TRBV20-1|-|TRBJ1-1
CSAPDYRSTEAFF
TGCAGTGCCCCGGACTATCGGAGTACTGAAGCTTTCTTT
>-|TRBV3-1|-|TRBJ2-7
CASSQVQGYEQYF
TGTGCCAGCAGCCAAGTGCAGGGTTACGAGCAGTACTTC
>many|TRBV11-2|-|TRBJ1-2
CASSLVYRTGAGDGYTF
TGTGCCAGCAGCTTAGTATACCGGACGGGAGCAGGGGATGGCTACACCTTC
>-|TRBV5-1|-|TRBJ2-7
CASSEGDWGTNEQYF
TGCGCCAGCAGCGAGGGGGACTGGGGTACGAACGAGCAGTACTTC
>few|TRBV5-1|-|TRBJ1-2
CASSLDPGGWSYGYTF
TGCGCCAGCAGCTTGGATCCGGGGGGCTGGAGCTATGGCTACACCTTC
>many|TRBV20-1|-|TRBJ1-1
CSVGWTEAFF
TGCAGTGTTGGGTGGACTGAAGCTTTCTTT
>-|TRBV5-1|-|TRBJ2-7
CASSSAPGPRTYEQYF
TGCGCCAGCAGCTCTGCTCCGGGACCTCGAACCTACGAGCAGTACTTC
>many|TRBV20-1|TRBD1|TRBJ1-5
CSASLDRGIRPQHF
TGCAGTGCTAGTCTGGACAGGGGAATTCGGCCCCAGCATTTT
>few|TRBV5-1|-|TRBJ1-1
CASTRYGGPNTEAFF
TGCGCCAGCACCCGGTATGGAGGCCCGAACACTGAAGCTTTCTTT
>-|TRBV29-1|-|TRBJ2-3
CSVFRGLDTQYF
TGCAGCGTTTTCAGGGGCCTAGATACGCAGTATTTT
>many|TRBV6-6|-|TRBJ1-2
CASSYMVSGGYTF
TGTGCCAGCAGTTATATGGTATCGGGTGGCTACACCTTC
>many|TRBV11-2|TRBD1|TRBJ2-1
CASSPEQGGIYNEQFF
TGTGCCAGCAGCCCCGAACAGGGGGGAATCTACAATGAGCAGTTCTTC
>many|TRBV27|TRBD2|TRBJ2-5
CASSSLAGASKETQYF
TGTGCCAGCAGTTCTCTAGCGGGGGCGTCCAAAGAGACCCAGTACTTC
>many|TRBV25-1|TRBD1|TRBJ2-7
CASSERQGISYEQYF
TGTGCCAGCAGTGAGAGACAGGGGATCTCCTACGAGCAGTACTTC
>few|TRBV5-1|TRBD1|TRBJ2-7
CASSYGTGVYEQYF
TGCGCCAGCAGCTACGGGACAGGGGTCTACGAGCAGTACTTC
>many|TRBV7-9|-|TRBJ2-3
CASSLIQGTDTQYF
TGTGCCAGCAGCTTAATACAGGGCACAGATACGCAGTATTTT
>many|TRBV7-9|TRBD2|TRBJ2-5
CASSLVSGGETQYF
TGTGCCAGCAGCTTAGTTAGCGGGGGCGAGACCCAGTACTTC
>many|TRBV6-1|-|TRBJ2-7
CASSRYGTPGSSYEQYF
TGTGCCAGCAGCCGATATGGGACCCCCGGTAGCTCCTACGAGCAGTACTTC
>many|TRBV20-1|TRBD1|TRBJ2-7
CSAREGTGGYEQYF
TGCAGTGCTAGAGAGGGGACAGGGGGCTACGAGCAGTACTTC
>many|TRBV5-6|-|TRBJ2-4
CASSLKQNIQYF
TGTGCCAGCAGCTTGAAGCAAAACATTCAGTACTTC
>many|TRBV24-1|TRBD2|TRBJ2-3
CATSDFGGSTDTQYF
TGTGCCACCAGTGATTTCGGGGGGAGCACAGATACGCAGTATTTT
>-|TRBV20-1|-|TRBJ1-2
CSARTPSGYGYPF
TGCAGTGCCCGGACCCCATCGGGCTATGGCTACCCCTTC
>-|TRBV27|TRBD1|TRBJ2-1
CASSPDRVVSSEQFF
TGTGCCAGCAGTCCGGACAGGGTGGTATCCAGTGAGCAGTTCTTC
>few|TRBV20-1|-|TRBJ2-7
CSARADLYEQYF
TGCAGTGCTAGAGCTGACTTGTACGAGCAGTACTTC
>-|TRBV7-2|TRBD1|TRBJ1-5
CASSPRGTESNQPQHF
TGTGCCAGCAGCCCACGAGGGACAGAGAGCAATCAGCCCCAGCATTTT
>-|TRBV12-3/TRBV12-4|TRBD2|TRBJ2-3
CASSRPGTSGGTQYF
TGTGCCAGCAGTCGTCCCGGGACTAGCGGGGGTACGCAGTATTTT
>-|TRBV10-3|-|TRBJ2-5
CAISEPGTQYF
TGTGCCATCAGTGAACCGGGGACCCAGTACTTC
>few|TRBV20-1|-|TRBJ1-5
CSARDIFSQPQHF
TGCAGTGCTAGAGATATCTTCAGTCAGCCCCAGCATTTT
>many|TRBV12-3/TRBV12-4|TRBD2|TRBJ2-2
CASSSSILAGVTGELFF
TGTGCCAGCAGTTCCTCAATACTAGCGGGAGTGACCGGGGAGCTGTTTTTT
>many|TRBV7-6|TRBD2|TRBJ2-3
CASGQLAGGTDTQYF
TGTGCCAGCGGACAACTAGCGGGAGGTACAGATACGCAGTATTTT
>few|TRBV7-2|-|TRBJ1-2
CASSPSENYGYTF
TGTGCCAGCAGCCCCAGCGAGAACTATGGCTACACCTTC
>many|TRBV5-1|TRBD1|TRBJ2-5
CASSPGGTGRAQETQYF
TGCGCCAGCAGCCCGGGTGGGACAGGTAGAGCTCAAGAGACCCAGTACTTC
>many|TRBV27|TRBD1|TRBJ1-6
CASSPNRGPVSPSPLHF
TGTGCCAGCAGTCCGAACAGGGGACCCGTTTCCCCGTCACCCCTCCACTTT
>many|TRBV20-1|-|TRBJ1-2
CSAVTGNYGYTF
TGCAGTGCTGTTACAGGGAACTATGGCTACACCTTC
>many|TRBV5-1|TRBD1|TRBJ2-1
CASRPGQGRTNEQFF
TGCGCCAGCAGACCTGGACAGGGCAGGACGAATGAGCAGTTCTTC
>-|TRBV11-2|-|TRBJ2-7
CASSDYRGASYEQYF
TGTGCCAGCAGCGATTATCGGGGGGCGTCCTACGAGCAGTACTTC
>many|TRBV6-1|TRBD1|TRBJ1-6
CASRSGTGASNSPLHF
TGTGCCAGCAGGTCCGGGACAGGGGCCAGTAATTCACCCCTCCACTTT
>-|TRBV6-1|TRBD1|TRBJ1-5
CASRLLGQGLNQPQHF
TGTGCCAGCAGGCTGTTGGGACAGGGTTTGAATCAGCCCCAGCATTTT
>few|TRBV5-1|-|TRBJ2-1
CASSFGGADLGEQFF
TGCGCCAGCAGCTTCGGGGGAGCGGATTTAGGGGAGCAGTTCTTC
>few|TRBV5-5|-|TRBJ2-1
CASSLGSRDEQFF
TGTGCCAGCAGCTTGGGATCGCGAGATGAGCAGTTCTTC
>many|TRBV3-1|-|TRBJ2-1
CASSEGGGLVYNEQFF
TGTGCCAGCAGCGAGGGGGGTGGATTGGTGTACAATGAGCAGTTCTTC
>many|TRBV5-5|-|TRBJ1-4
CASSLLAATNEKLFF
TGTGCCAGCAGTTTATTGGCTGCAACTAATGAAAAACTGTTTTTT
>few|TRBV28|-|TRBJ2-2
CASIGGTHTGELFF
TGTGCCAGCATCGGAGGGACGCACACCGGGGAGCTGTTTTTT
>many|TRBV28|-|TRBJ2-7
CASRTQGNTYEQYF
TGTGCCAGCAGAACCCAGGGAAACACCTACGAGCAGTACTTC
>few|TRBV5-1|TRBD1|TRBJ2-1
CASSFRDRGRNEQFF
TGCGCCAGCAGCTTCCGGGACAGGGGGCGGAATGAGCAGTTCTTC
>many|TRBV27|-|TRBJ2-7
CASRTDFEQYF
TGTGCCAGCAGGACCGATTTCGAGCAGTACTTC